A selection of T cell receptor beta chains follows, all from one sample in a study of identical twins. TCRdb passed the 5' RACE reads through MiXCR, listing each CDR3 protein once. The table has approximately 470,000 distinct CDR3 sequences, 13% to 15% seen once. The data also belong to a second study, concerning yellow fever vaccine responses in identical twins.

The sample comprised CD4+ T cells sorted from blood. Receptor source: a woman aged 18-30 years in good health. CDR3s include the opening cysteine and the closing phenylalanine or tryptophan. The order of the fields is V gene, J gene, clone size, D gene, CDR3 DNA, CDR3 protein. A D gene is named only where the DNA matches it firmly. Rows give clone size only sometimes, using once, few, many, or a class for an expanded clone.

>TRBV5-1|TRBJ2-3|few|.
TGCGCCAGCAGCAAGTGGGGTTCCTACACAGATACGCAGTATTTT
CASSKWGSYTDTQYF
>TRBV29-1|TRBJ2-7|.|.
TGCAGCGTTGAAGCCCCCGGGGTACGTGGAGAGCAGTACTTC
CSVEAPGVRGEQYF
>TRBV4-3|TRBJ2-1|many|TRBD2
TGCGCCAGCAGCCAAGAGACGAAACTAGCGGGAGGGAGTGAGCAGTTCTTC
CASSQETKLAGGSEQFF
>TRBV6-1|TRBJ2-7|.|.
TGTGCCAGCAGAGGGGACGTCGCCTACGAGCAGTACTTC
CASRGDVAYEQYF
>TRBV4-1|TRBJ2-7|many|.
TGCGCCAGCAGTGAATCGGGGGCGTGGAGCTCCTACGAGCAGTACTTC
CASSESGAWSSYEQYF
>TRBV7-2|TRBJ2-2|.|.
TGTGCCAGCAGCTTTTTAAGGACTACAACCGGGGAGCTGTTTTTT
CASSFLRTTTGELFF
>TRBV2|TRBJ2-2|.|TRBD1
TGTGCCAGCCGGGGGGACAGGGGGCTGAACACCGGGGAGCTGTTTTTT
CASRGDRGLNTGELFF
>TRBV11-2|TRBJ2-7|.|.
TGTGCCAGCAGCTTCCGGACCAGTTTTGAGCAGTACTTC
CASSFRTSFEQYF
>TRBV14|TRBJ2-7|.|.
TGTGCCAGCAGCCATATCCGGGACGGCGAGCAGTACTTC
CASSHIRDGEQYF
>TRBV3-1|TRBJ2-1|.|TRBD2
TGTGCCAGCAGCCAAGGAAGCGGGAGCATCAATAATGAGCAGTTCTTC
CASSQGSGSINNEQFF
>TRBV12-3/TRBV12-4|TRBJ2-3|.|.
TGTGCCAGCAGTTTTGTCCCAGATACGCAGTATTTT
CASSFVPDTQYF
>TRBV5-4|TRBJ2-3|few|TRBD2
TGTGCCAGCAGGAGTTCGGGCGGGGGGAACACAGATACGCAGTATTTT
CASRSSGGGNTDTQYF
>TRBV7-9|TRBJ2-7|many|TRBD1
TGTGCCAGCAGCCCCGGACAGGGGCCCTACGAGCAGTACTTC
CASSPGQGPYEQYF
>TRBV12-3/TRBV12-4|TRBJ2-1|.|TRBD1
TGTGCCAGCAGCCGGACAGGGCCTTACAATGAGCAGTTCTTC
CASSRTGPYNEQFF
>TRBV6-5|TRBJ2-2|few|.
TGTGCCAGCAGTTACTACCAGGGGTTAAACACCGGGGAGCTGTTTTTT
CASSYYQGLNTGELFF
>TRBV20-1|TRBJ2-7|few|.
TGCAGTGCTAAACAACCGTACGTGACCTACGAGCAGTACTTC
CSAKQPYVTYEQYF
>TRBV7-2|TRBJ2-3|few|TRBD2
TGTGCCAGCAGCCCTAATAGCGGGGGGAGCACAGATACGCAGTATTTT
CASSPNSGGSTDTQYF
>TRBV2|TRBJ2-2|few|TRBD2
TGTGCCAGCAGTGTGGCGGGGGTCTCTCGTGCCGGGGAGCTGTTTTTT
CASSVAGVSRAGELFF
>TRBV28|TRBJ2-7|few|TRBD1
TGTGCCATCGTGGACAGGGGGTACGAGCAGTACTTC
CAIVDRGYEQYF
>TRBV7-2|TRBJ2-7|.|TRBD2
TGTGCCAGCAGCCAAACTAGCGGGAGTCTGAACGAGCAGTACTTC
CASSQTSGSLNEQYF
>TRBV25-1|TRBJ1-6|.|TRBD1
TGTGCCAGCAGGGAACCGGGACAGAATAATTCACCCCTCCACTTT
CASREPGQNNSPLHF
>TRBV5-1|TRBJ2-3|few|TRBD2
TGCGCCAGCAGACCAGCGGGGAGCACAGATACGCAGTATTTT
CASRPAGSTDTQYF
>TRBV20-1|TRBJ2-7|.|TRBD2
TGCTGTGCTAGATCGGGACTAGCGGGAGTCCCCTTCTACGAGCAGTACTTC
CCARSGLAGVPFYEQYF
>TRBV5-1|TRBJ2-7|many|.
TGCGCCAGCAGCTTCGGCCAGAATGGCGAGCAGTACTTC
CASSFGQNGEQYF
>TRBV5-1|TRBJ2-2|few|.
TGCGCCAGCAGCTTGGCCCTCAGCGGGGGGGAGCTGTTTTTT
CASSLALSGGELFF
>TRBV2|TRBJ2-1|.|.
TGTGCCAGCAGTGAAACTCAGGGGAATGAGCAGTTCTTC
CASSETQGNEQFF
>TRBV20-1|TRBJ2-5|.|.
TGCAGCTGTACCGAACCCTTAACCTACCAAGAGACCCAGTACTTC
CSCTEPLTYQETQYF
>TRBV28|TRBJ2-1|many|TRBD1
TGTGCCAGCAGAGTATACAGGGGGCAATTCTACAATGAGCAGTTCTTC
CASRVYRGQFYNEQFF
>TRBV5-6|TRBJ2-5|.|TRBD2
TGTGCCAGCAGCCCGGGGGACGGGGGGAGAGAGACCCAGTACTTC
CASSPGDGGRETQYF
>TRBV12-3/TRBV12-4|TRBJ2-5|few|.
TGTGCCAGCAGTTTAGCATCTGGCGGGGTGAAGACCCAGTACTTC
CASSLASGGVKTQYF
>TRBV20-1|TRBJ2-3|.|TRBD2
TGCAGTGCTAGAGAAGCGGGAACGAGCACAGATACGCAGTATTTT
CSAREAGTSTDTQYF
>TRBV28|TRBJ2-5|.|TRBD2
TGTGCCAGCAGCCGACGGGGGGGTGGAGAGACCCAGTACTTC
CASSRRGGGETQYF